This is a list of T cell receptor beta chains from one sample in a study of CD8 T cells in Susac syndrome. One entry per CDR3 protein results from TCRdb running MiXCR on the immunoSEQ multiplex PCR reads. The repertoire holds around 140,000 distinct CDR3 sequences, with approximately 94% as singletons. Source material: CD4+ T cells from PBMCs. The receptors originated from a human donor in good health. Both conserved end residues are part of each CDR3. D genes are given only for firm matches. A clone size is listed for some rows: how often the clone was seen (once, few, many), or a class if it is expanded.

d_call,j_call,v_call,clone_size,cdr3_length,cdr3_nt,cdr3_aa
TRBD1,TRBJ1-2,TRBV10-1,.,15,TGCGCCAGCCCTAGGGGGACAGAATCGAGCTATGGCTACACCTTC,CASPRGTESSYGYTF
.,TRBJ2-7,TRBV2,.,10,TGTGCAGCCGGTACCTACGAGCAGTACTTC,CAAGTYEQYF
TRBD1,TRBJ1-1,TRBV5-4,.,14,TGTGCCAGCAGCTCAAACAGGGGGAACACTGAAGCTTTCTTT,CASSSNRGNTEAFF
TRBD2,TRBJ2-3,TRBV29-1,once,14,TGCAGCGTCGGACTAGCACCTAGCACAGATACGCAGTATTTT,CSVGLAPSTDTQYF
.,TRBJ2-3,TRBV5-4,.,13,TGTGCCAGCAGCAGACGGGACTCAGATACGCAGTATTTT,CASSRRDSDTQYF
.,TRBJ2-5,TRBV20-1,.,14,TGCAGTGCTAGTTCAGCGGGTGGGGTAGGGACCCAGTACTTC,CSASSAGGVGTQYF
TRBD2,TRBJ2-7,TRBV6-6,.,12,TGTGCCAGCCAGTCGGGGGGGCACGAGCAGTACTTC,CASQSGGHEQYF
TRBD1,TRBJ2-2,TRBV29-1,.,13,TGCAGCGCCGCCGGGACAGTTGGCGGGGAGCTGTTTTTT,CSAAGTVGGELFF
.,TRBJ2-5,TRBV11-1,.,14,TGTGCCAGCAGCTTCGGGCAGGGAAAAGAGACCCAGTACTTC,CASSFGQGKETQYF
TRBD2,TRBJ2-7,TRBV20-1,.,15,TGCAGTGCTACCCTAGGGCTAGCGGGAAGGTACGAGCAGTACTTC,CSATLGLAGRYEQYF